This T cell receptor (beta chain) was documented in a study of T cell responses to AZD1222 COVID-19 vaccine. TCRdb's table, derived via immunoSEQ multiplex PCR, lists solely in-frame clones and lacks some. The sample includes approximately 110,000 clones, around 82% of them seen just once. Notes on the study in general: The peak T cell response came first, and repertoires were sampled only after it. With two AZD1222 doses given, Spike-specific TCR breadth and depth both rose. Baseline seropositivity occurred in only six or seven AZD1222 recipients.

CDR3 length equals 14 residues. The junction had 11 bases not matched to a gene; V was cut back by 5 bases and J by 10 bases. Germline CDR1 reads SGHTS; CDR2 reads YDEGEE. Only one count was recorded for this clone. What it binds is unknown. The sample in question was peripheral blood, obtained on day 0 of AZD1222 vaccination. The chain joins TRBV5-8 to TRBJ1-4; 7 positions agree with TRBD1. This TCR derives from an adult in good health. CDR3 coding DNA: TGTGCCAGCAGTGCAGACAGGGTTCGTGGAAAACTGTTTTTT. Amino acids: CASSADRVRGKLFF.